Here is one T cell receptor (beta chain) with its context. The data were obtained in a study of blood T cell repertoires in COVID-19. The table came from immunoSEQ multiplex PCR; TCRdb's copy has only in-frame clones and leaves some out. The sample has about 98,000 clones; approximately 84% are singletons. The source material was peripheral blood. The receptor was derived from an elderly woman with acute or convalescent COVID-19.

The CDR3 bases are TGTGCCAGCACCAGGACAGGGAGCTCTAATGAAAAACTGTTTTTT. Translated, it gives CASTRTGSSNEKLFF. The chain uses TRBV6-5 and TRBJ1-4; 8 bases align to TRBD1. This CDR3 is 15 amino acids long. CDR1 and CDR2 (germline): MNHEY, SVGAGI. J gave up 3 bases and V 7 bases, and 7 bases lay outside the gene matches.